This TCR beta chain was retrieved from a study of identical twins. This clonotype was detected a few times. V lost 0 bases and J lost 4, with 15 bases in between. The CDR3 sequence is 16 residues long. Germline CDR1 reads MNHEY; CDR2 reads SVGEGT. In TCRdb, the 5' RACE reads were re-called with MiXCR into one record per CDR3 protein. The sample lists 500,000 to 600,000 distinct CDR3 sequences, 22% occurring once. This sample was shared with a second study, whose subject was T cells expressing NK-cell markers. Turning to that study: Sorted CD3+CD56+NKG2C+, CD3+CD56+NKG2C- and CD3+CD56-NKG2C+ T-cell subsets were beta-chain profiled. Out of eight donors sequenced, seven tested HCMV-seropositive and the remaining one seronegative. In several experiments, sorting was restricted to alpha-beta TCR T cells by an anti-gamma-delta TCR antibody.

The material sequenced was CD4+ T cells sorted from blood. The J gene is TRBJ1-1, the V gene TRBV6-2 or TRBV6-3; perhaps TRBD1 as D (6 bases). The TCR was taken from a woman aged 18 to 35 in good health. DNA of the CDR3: TGTGCCAGCAGTTACTCGAGAGGGGGGACTCCCACTGAAGCTTTCTTT. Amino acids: CASSYSRGGTPTEAFF.